This paragraph covers one T cell receptor beta chain sequence. Its target is not known. The CDR3 sequence is 16 residues long. Germline trimming cut 4 bases from V and 6 bases from J; bases unmatched to any gene: 13. Germline CDR1 ENHRY, CDR2 SYGVKD. The data stem from a study of cytomegalovirus exposure and HLA in healthy donors. Background on the study: Researchers found that approximately 80% of 398 genotyped donors fell within the Caucasian-associated ancestry cluster.

Researchers ran the PCR with 60 Vbeta and 13 Jbeta primers. Measured with immunoSEQ multiplex PCR; TCRdb has only the in-frame clones, and not every one. Seen here are tens of thousands of clones, 60% to 85% observed once, and the top ten hold 5.5%. Study conclusions and caveats: A few V segments could not be told apart, such as TRBV6-2 and TRBV6-3, and were left out. A prior analysis recorded that most TCR beta V segments were productive about 87% or about 30% of the time. Later analysis suggested most CMV-associated TCR beta chains were HLA-restricted.

Sequenced: PBMCs. The sequence was obtained from a male donor in good health and CMV-seropositive. This sequence joins TRBV10-3 and TRBJ2-7; TRBD2 matches 9 bases. CDR3 residues: CAISVYKAGGSVEQYF. The CDR3 DNA sequence: TGTGCCATCAGTGTCTACAAAGCGGGGGGCTCAGTCGAGCAGTACTTC.